These 2 T cell receptor beta chains share one sample of origin, sequenced in a study of cytomegalovirus exposure and HLA in healthy donors. The study ran its PCR with 60 Vbeta and 13 Jbeta primers. Clones were read by immunoSEQ multiplex PCR, and TCRdb kept only the in-frame ones, dropping some. The table has over 150,000 clones, about 83% seen once. Sequences were obtained from PBMCs. The receptors originated from a girl aged 10 to 17 in good health and CMV-seropositive.

The table lists this clone with a count of one. The chain carries TRBV29-1 and TRBJ2-7, with D maybe TRBD2 (6 bases). CDR3 size: 11 residues. Germline V lookup: CDR1 SQVTM, CDR2 ANQGSEA. Trimming took off 6 bases at V and 5 bases at J, with 11 bases between the two ends. This CDR3 is CSVLRGDEQYF. The CDR3 DNA reads TGCAGCGTGCTGCGGGGCGACGAGCAGTACTTC.

The rearrangement joins TRBV9 to TRBJ2-5; 7 bases are shared with TRBD1. CDR3 size: 16 residues. With 3 bases clipped from V and 5 bases from J, the junction kept 13 bases outside the gene matches. The germline V gene has CDR1 SGDLS and CDR2 YYNGEE. CDR3 nucleotides: TGTGCCAGCAGCGCCCGAAACAGGGGAAGTCAGGAGACCCAGTACTTC. As protein: CASSARNRGSQETQYF.